This TCR beta chain originates from a study of identical twins. There are a few counts of this clonotype. This CDR3 is built from 14 residues. Germline V gene lookup returns CDR1 LNHNV and CDR2 YYDKDF (reference sequence). V shed 2 bases and J 7 bases; nucleotides not matched to a gene: 2. From the 5' RACE reads, TCRdb called clonotypes with MiXCR, one entry per CDR3 protein. Of hundreds of thousands of distinct CDR3 sequences in the sample, 9% to 15% were seen once. These records were also assigned to another study, of yellow fever vaccine responses in identical twins.

Input material: PBMCs. The chain has TRBV15 and TRBJ1-4; 9 bases match TRBD1. This sequence was found in a young woman in good health. CDR3 loop: CATSRTGQGEKLFF. In nucleotides, the CDR3 is TGTGCCACCAGCAGAACGGGACAGGGTGAAAAACTGTTTTTT. The full variable domain, rest sourced from reference TRBV15 and TRBJ1-4, is DAMVIQNPRYQVTQFGKPVTLSCSQTLNHNVMYWYQQKSSQAPKLLFHYYDKDFNNEADTPDNFQSRRPNTSFCFLDIRSPGLGDTAMYLCATSRTGQGEKLFFGSGTQLSVL.